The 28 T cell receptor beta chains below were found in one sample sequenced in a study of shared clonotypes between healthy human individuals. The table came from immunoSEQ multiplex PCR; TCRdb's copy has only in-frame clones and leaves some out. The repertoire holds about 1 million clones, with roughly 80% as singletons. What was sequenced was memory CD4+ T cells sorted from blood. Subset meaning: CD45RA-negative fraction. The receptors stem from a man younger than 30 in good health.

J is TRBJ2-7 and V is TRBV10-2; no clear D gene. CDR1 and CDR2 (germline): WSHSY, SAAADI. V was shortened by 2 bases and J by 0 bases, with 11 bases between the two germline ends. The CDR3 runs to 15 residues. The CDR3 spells CASSEEAGPSYEQYF. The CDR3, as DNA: TGCGCCAGCAGTGAGGAGGCAGGTCCCTCCTACGAGCAGTACTTC.

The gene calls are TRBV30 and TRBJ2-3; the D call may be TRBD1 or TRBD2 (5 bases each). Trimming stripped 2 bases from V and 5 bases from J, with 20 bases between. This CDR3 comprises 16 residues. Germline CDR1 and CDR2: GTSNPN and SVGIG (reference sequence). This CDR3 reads CAWSLRTSLRGDTQYF. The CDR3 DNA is TGTGCCTGGAGTCTCCGGACCTCCTTGAGGGGAGATACGCAGTATTTT.

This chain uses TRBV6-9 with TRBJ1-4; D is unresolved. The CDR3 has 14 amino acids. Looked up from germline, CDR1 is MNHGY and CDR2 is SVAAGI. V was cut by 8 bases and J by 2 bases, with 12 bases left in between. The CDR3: CASRLDGTNEKLFF. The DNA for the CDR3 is TGTGCCAGCCGCCTGGATGGGACTAATGAAAAACTGTTTTTT.

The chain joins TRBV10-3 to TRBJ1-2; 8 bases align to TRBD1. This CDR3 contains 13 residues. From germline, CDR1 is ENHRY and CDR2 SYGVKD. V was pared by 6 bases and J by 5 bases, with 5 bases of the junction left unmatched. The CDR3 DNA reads TGTGCCATCAGCTTGGACAGGGAATATGGCTACACCTTC. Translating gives CAISLDREYGYTF.

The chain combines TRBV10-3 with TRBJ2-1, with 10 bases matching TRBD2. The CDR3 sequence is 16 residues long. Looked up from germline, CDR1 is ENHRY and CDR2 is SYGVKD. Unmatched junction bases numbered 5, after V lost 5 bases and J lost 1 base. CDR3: CAISPTSGISYNEQFF. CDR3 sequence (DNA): TGTGCCATCAGTCCCACTAGCGGGATTTCCTACAATGAGCAGTTCTTC.

Here the CDR3 DNA reads TGTGCCAGCATCGCGTCTAGTTTAGGAGAGACCCAGTACTTC. Protein: CASIASSLGETQYF. The chain uses TRBV7-9 and TRBJ2-5; D remains unclear. V was trimmed by 7 bases and J by 4 bases, leaving 16 bases between them. Per germline, CDR1 SEHNR and CDR2 FQNEAQ (reference sequence). The CDR3 sequence is 14 residues long.

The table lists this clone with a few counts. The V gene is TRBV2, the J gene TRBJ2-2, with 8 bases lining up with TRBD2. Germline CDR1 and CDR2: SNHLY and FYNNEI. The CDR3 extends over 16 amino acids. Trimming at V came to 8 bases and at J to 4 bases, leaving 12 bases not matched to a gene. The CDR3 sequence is CASERERFTSTGELFF. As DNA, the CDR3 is TGTGCCAGCGAGCGGGAGAGGTTCACTTCCACCGGGGAGCTGTTTTTT.

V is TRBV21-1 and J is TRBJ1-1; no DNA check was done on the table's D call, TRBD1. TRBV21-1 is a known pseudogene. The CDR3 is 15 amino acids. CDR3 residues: CASSKATGSDTEAFF. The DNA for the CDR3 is TGTGCCAGCAGCAAAGCGACAGGGTCGGACACTGAAGCTTTCTTT.

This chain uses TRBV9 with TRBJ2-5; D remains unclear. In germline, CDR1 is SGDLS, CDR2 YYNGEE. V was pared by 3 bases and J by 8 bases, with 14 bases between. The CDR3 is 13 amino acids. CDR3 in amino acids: CASSGGRQSTQYF. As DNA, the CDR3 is TGTGCCAGCAGCGGCGGACGTCAGTCTACCCAGTACTTC.

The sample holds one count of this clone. The CDR3 DNA follows: TGTGCCAGCAGCACCGCCGGGGGACGGGATGGCTACACCTTC. Protein sequence: CASSTAGGRDGYTF. This chain connects TRBV5-6 to TRBJ1-2; TRBD1 is a possible D gene (5 bases). CDR1 SGHDT and CDR2 YYEEEE come from the germline V gene. CDR3 length: 14 residues. Between the trimmed V and J ends, which lost 4 bases and 6 bases, there was a span of 16 bases.

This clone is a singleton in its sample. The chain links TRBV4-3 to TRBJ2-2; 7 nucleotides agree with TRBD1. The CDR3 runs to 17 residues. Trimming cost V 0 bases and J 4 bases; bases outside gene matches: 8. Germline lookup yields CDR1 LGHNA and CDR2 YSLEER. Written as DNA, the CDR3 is TGCGCCAGCAGCCAAGATTACCGACAGGGCGGCACCGGGGAGCTGTTTTTT. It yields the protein CASSQDYRQGGTGELFF.

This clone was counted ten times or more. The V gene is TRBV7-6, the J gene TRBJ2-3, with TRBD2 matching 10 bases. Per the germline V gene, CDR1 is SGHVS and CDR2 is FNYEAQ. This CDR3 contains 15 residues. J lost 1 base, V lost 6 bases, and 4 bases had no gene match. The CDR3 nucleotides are TGTGCCAGCAGTACCGGGACTAGCGGCACAGATACGCAGTATTTT. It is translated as CASSTGTSGTDTQYF.

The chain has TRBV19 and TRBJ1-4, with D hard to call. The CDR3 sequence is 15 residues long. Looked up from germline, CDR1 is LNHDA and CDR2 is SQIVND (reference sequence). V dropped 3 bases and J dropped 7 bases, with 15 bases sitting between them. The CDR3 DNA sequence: TGTGCCAGTAGTATTCTCTTATCGGGCTTTGAAAAACTGTTTTTT. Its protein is CASSILLSGFEKLFF.

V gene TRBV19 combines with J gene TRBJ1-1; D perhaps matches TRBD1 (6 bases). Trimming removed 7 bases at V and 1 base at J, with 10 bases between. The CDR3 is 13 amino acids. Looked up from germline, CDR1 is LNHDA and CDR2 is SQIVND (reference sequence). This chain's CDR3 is CASITGKNTEAFF. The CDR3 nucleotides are TGTGCCAGTATTACAGGGAAGAACACTGAAGCTTTCTTT.

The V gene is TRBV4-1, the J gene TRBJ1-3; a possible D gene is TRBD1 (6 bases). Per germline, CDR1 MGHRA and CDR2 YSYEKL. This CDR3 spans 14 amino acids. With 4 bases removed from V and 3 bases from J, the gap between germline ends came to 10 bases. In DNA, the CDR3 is TGCGCCAGCAGCCCCGGGGGGCTTGGAAACACCATATATTTT. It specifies CASSPGGLGNTIYF.

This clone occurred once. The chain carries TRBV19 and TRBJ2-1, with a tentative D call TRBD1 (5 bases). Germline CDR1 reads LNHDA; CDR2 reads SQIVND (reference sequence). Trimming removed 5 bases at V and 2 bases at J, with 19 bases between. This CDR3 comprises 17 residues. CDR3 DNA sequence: TGTGCCAGTAGTCTGGAGAAAGGGGATTTTCCCTACAATGAGCAGTTCTTC. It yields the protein CASSLEKGDFPYNEQFF.

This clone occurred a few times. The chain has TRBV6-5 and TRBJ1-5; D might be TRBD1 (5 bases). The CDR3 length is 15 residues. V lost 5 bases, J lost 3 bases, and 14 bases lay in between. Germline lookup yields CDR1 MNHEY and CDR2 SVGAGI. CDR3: CASSLRDPHNQPQHF. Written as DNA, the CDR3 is TGTGCCAGCAGTCTCCGGGACCCACACAATCAGCCCCAGCATTTT.

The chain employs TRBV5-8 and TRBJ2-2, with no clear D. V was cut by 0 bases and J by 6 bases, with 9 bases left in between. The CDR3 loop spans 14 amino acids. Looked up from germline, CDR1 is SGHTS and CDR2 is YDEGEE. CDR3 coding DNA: TGTGCCAGCAGCTTGGCCCGGACGGCCGGGGAGCTGTTTTTT. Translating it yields CASSLARTAGELFF.

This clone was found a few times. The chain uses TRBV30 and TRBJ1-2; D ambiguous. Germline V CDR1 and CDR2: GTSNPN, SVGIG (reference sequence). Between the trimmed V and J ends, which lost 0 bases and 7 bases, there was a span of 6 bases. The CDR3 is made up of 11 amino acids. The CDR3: CAWSVSGGYTF. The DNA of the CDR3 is TGTGCCTGGAGTGTCAGCGGTGGCTACACCTTC.

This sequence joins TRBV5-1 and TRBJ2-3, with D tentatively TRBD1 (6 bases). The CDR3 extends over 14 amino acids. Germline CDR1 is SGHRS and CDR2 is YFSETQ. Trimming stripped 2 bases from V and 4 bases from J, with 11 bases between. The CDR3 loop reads CASSFRGVPDTQYF. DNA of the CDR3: TGCGCCAGCAGCTTCAGGGGCGTTCCAGATACGCAGTATTTT.

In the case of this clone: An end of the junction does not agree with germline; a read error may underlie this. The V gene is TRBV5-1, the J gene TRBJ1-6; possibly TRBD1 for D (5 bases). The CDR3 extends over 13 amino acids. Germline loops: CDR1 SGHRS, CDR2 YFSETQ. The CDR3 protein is CASSLVGAEGSHF. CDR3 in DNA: TGTGCCAGCAGCTTGGTCGGGGCCGAAGGCAGCCACTTT.

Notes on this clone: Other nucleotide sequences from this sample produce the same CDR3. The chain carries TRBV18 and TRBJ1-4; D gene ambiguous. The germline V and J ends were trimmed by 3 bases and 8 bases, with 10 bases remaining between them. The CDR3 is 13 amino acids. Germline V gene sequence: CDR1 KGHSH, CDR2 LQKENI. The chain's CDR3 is CASSPAGGEKLFF. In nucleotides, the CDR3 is TGTGCCAGCTCACCCGCGGGAGGAGAAAAACTGTTTTTT. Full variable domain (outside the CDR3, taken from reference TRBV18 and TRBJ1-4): NAGVMQNPRHLVRRRGQEARLRCSPMKGHSHVYWYRQLPEEGLKFMVYLQKENIIDESGMPKERFSAEFPKEGPSILRIQQVVRGDSAAYFCASSPAGGEKLFFGSGTQLSVL.

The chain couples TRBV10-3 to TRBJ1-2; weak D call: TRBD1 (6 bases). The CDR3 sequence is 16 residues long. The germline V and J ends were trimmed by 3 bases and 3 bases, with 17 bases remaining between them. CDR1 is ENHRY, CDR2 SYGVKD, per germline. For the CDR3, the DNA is TGTGCCATCAGTGAAGGGGGTACCCTAACTCACTATGGCTACACCTTC. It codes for CAISEGGTLTHYGYTF.

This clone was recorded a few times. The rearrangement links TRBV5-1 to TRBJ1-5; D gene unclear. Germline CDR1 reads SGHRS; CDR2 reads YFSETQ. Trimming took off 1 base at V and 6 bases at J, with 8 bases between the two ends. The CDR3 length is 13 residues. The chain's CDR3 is CASSLPGVQPQHF. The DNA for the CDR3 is TGCGCCAGCAGCTTGCCCGGGGTTCAGCCCCAGCATTTT.

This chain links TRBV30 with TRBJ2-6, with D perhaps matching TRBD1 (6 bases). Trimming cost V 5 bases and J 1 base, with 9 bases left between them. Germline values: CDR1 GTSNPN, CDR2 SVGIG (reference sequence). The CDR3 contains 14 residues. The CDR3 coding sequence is TGTGCCTGGTCACAGGGATCTGGGGCCAACGTCCTGACTTTC. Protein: CAWSQGSGANVLTF.

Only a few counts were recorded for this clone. This CDR3 is CASSSLGQGAVYSNQPQHF. As DNA, the CDR3 is TGTGCCAGCAGTTCGCTAGGACAGGGGGCGGTCTATAGCAATCAGCCCCAGCATTTT. J is TRBJ1-5 and V is TRBV28; 11 bases align to TRBD1. This CDR3 has 19 residues. Germline V CDR1 and CDR2: MDHEN, SYDVKM. Trimming at V came to 4 bases and at J to 0 bases, leaving 11 bases not matched to a gene. Variable domain in full (rest from reference TRBV28 and TRBJ1-5): DVKVTQSSRYLVKRTGEKVFLECVQDMDHENMFWYRQDPGLGLRLIYFSYDVKMKEKGDIPEGYSVSREKKERFSLILESASTNQTSMYLCASSSLGQGAVYSNQPQHFGDGTRLSIL.

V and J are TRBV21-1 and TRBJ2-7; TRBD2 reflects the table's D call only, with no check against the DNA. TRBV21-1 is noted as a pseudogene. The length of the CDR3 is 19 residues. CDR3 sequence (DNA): TGTGCCAGCAGCAAAGCGTCGGCTAGCGGGACCACCTGCTCCTACGAGCAGTACTTC. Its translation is CASSKASASGTTCSYEQYF.

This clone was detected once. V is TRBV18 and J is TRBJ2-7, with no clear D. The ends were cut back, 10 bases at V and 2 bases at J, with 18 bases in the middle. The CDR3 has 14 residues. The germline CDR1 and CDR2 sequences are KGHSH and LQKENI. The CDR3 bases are TGTGCCACCACCGCGGCCAGGTTAGCCTACGAGCAGTACTTC. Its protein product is CATTAARLAYEQYF. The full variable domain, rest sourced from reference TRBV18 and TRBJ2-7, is NAGVMQNPRHLVRRRGQEARLRCSPMKGHSHVYWYRQLPEEGLKFMVYLQKENIIDESGMPKERFSAEFPKEGPSILRIQQVVRGDSAAYFCATTAARLAYEQYFGPGTRLTVT.